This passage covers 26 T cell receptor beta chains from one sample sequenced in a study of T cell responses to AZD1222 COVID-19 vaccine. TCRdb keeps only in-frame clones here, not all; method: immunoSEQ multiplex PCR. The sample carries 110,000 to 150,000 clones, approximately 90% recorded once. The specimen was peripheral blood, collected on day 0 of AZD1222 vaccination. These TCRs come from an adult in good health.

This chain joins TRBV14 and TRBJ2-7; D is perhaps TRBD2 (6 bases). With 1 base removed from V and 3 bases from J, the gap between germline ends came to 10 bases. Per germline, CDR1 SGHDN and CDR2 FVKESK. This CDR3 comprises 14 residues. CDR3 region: CASSQVIGGYEQYF. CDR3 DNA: TGTGCCAGCAGCCAAGTAATCGGGGGCTACGAGCAGTACTTC.

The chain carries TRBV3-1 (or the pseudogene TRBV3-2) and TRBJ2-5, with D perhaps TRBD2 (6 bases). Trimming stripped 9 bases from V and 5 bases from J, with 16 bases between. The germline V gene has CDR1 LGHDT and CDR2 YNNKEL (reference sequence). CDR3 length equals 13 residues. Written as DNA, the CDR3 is TGTGCCAGTCGTGCGGGGCGGGATGAGACCCAGTACTTC. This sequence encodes CASRAGRDETQYF.

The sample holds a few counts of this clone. The DNA for the CDR3 is TGTGCCAGCAGCCCCCAGCATGGCTACACCTTC. This translates into CASSPQHGYTF. The J gene is TRBJ1-2, the V gene TRBV11-2, with unresolved D. This CDR3 is built from 11 residues. Per the germline V gene, CDR1 is SGHAT and CDR2 is FQNNGV. Trimming took off 5 bases at V and 6 bases at J, with 7 bases between the two ends.

This chain's CDR3 is CASSLERAPSYEQYF. As DNA, the CDR3 is TGTGCCAGCAGCTTAGAACGGGCCCCGTCCTACGAGCAGTACTTC. The chain employs TRBV11-2 and TRBJ2-7, with unresolved D. CDR3 length: 15 residues. V was shortened by 0 bases and J by 1 base, with 10 bases between the two germline ends. Per the germline V gene, CDR1 is SGHAT and CDR2 is FQNNGV.

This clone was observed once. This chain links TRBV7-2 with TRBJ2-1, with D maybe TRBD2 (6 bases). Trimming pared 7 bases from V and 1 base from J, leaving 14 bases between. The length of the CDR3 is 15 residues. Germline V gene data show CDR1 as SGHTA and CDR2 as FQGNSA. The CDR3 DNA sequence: TGTGCCAGCACCCGGGGGACGCAGTCCTACAATGAGCAGTTCTTC. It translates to CASTRGTQSYNEQFF.

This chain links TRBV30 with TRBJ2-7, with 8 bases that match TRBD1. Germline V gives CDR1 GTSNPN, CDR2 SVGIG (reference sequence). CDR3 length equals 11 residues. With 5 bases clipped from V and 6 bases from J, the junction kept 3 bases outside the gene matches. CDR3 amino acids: CAWGQGCEQYF. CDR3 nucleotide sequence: TGTGCCTGGGGACAGGGCTGCGAGCAGTACTTC.

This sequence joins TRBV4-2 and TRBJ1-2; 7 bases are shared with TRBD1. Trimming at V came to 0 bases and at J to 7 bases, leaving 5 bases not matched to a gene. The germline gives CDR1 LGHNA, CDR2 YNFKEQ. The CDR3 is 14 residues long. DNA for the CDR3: TGTGCCAGCAGCCAAGAGAGACAGGGCTCTGGCTACACCTTC. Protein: CASSQERQGSGYTF.

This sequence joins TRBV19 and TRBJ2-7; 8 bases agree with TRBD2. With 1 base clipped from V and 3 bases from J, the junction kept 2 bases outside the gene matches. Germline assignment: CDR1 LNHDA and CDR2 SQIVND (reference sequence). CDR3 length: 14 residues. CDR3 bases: TGTGCCAGTAGTATAGCGGGAGGGGGCTACGAGCAGTACTTC. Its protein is CASSIAGGGYEQYF.

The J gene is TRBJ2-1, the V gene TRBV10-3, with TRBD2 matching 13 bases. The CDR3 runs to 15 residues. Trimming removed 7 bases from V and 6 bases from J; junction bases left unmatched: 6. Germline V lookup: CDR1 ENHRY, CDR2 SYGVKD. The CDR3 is CAINPGTSGTNEQFF. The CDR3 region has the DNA TGTGCCATCAACCCCGGGACTAGCGGGACCAATGAGCAGTTCTTC.

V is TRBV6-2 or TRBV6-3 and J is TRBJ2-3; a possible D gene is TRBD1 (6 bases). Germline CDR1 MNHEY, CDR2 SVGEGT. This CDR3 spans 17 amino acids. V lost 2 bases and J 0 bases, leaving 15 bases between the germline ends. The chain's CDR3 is CASSYAQGKTSTDTQYF. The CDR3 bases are TGTGCCAGCAGTTACGCCCAGGGGAAGACTAGCACAGATACGCAGTATTTT.

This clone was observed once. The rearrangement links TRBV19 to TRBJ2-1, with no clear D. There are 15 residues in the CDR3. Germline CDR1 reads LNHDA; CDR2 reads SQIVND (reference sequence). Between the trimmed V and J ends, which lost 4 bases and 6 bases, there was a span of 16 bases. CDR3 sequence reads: CASSRADLRANEQFF. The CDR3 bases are TGTGCCAGTAGTAGGGCCGACTTACGGGCCAATGAGCAGTTCTTC.

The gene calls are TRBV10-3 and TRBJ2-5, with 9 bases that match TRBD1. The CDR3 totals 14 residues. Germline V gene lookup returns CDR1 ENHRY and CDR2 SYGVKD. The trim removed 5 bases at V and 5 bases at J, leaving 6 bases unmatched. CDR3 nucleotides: TGTGCCATCAGTACAGGGGGCGCACGGGAGACCCAGTACTTC. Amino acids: CAISTGGARETQYF.

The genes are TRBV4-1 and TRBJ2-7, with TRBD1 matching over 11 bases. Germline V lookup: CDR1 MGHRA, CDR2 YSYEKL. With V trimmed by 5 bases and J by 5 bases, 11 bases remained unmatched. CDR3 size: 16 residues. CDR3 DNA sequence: TGCGCCAGCAGCGCGCCGGGACAGGGGGTTCTCCACGAGCAGTACTTC. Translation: CASSAPGQGVLHEQYF.

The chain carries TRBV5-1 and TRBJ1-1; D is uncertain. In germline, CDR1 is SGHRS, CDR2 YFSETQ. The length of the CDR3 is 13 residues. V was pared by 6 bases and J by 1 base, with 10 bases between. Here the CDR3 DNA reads TGCGCCAGCAACCCGGGAACGAACACTGAAGCTTTCTTT. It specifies CASNPGTNTEAFF.

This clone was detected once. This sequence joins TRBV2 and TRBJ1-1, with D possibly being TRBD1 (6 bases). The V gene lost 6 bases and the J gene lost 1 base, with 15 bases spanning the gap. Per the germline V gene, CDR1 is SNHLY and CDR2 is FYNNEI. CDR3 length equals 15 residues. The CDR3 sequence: CASRGADLGNTEAFF. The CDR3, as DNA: TGTGCCAGCAGGGGGGCCGACCTAGGGAACACTGAAGCTTTCTTT.

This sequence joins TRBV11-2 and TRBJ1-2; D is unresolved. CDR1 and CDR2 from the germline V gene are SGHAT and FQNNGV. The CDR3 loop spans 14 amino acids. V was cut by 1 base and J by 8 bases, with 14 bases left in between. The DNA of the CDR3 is TGTGCCAGCAGCTTAGTTGGGGAGGCTGGAGGCTACACCTTC. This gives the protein CASSLVGEAGGYTF.

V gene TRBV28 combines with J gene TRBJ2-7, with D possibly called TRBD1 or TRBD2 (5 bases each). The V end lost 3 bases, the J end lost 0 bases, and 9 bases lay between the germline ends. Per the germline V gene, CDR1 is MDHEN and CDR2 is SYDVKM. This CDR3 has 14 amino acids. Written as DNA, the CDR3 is TGTGCCAGCAGTTTGGGACGGGACTCCTACGAGCAGTACTTC. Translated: CASSLGRDSYEQYF.

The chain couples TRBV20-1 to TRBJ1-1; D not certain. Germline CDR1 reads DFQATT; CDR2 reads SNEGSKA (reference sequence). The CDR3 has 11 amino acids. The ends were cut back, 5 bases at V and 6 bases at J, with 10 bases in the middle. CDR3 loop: CSASVVAEAFF. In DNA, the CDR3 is TGCAGTGCTTCCGTAGTGGCTGAAGCTTTCTTT.

CDR3 in amino acids: CASSHPAGWETQYF. In DNA, the CDR3 is TGTGCCAGCAGCCATCCGGCAGGGTGGGAGACCCAGTACTTC. This chain links TRBV3-1 (or the pseudogene TRBV3-2) with TRBJ2-5; a possible D gene is TRBD1 (5 bases). Looked up from germline, CDR1 is LGHDT and CDR2 is YNNKEL (reference sequence). Trimming took off 3 bases at V and 5 bases at J, with 13 bases between the two ends. This CDR3 contains 14 residues.

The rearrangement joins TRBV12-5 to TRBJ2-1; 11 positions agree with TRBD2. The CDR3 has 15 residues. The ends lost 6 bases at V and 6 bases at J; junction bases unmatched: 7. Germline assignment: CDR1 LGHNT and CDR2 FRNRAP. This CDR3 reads CASGDPGLAVNEQFF. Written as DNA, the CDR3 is TGTGCTAGTGGGGATCCGGGACTAGCGGTCAATGAGCAGTTCTTC. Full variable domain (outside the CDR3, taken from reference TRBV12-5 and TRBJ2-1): DARVTQTPRHKVTEMGQEVTMRCQPILGHNTVFWYRQTMMQGLELLAYFRNRAPLDDSGMPKDRFSAEMPDATLATLKIQPSEPRDSAVYFCASGDPGLAVNEQFFGPGTRLTVL.

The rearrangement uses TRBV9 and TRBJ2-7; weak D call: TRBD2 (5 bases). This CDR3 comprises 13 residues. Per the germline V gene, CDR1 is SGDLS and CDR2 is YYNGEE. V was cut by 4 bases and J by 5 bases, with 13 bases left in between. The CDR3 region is CASSPIFGDEQYF. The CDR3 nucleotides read TGTGCCAGCAGCCCCATCTTCGGGGACGAGCAGTACTTC.

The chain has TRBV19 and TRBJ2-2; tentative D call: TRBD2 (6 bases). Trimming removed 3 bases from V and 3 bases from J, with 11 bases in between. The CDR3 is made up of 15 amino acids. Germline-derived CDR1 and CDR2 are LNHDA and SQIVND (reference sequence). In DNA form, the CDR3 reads TGTGCCAGTAGTATGCGGGACGGCTACACCGGGGAGCTGTTTTTT. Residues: CASSMRDGYTGELFF.

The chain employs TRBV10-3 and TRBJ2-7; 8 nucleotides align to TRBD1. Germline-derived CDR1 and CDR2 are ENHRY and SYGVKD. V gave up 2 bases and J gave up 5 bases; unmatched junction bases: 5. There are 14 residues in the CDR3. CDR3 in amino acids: CAISERQGIHEQYF. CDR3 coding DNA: TGTGCCATCAGTGAGCGACAGGGGATACACGAGCAGTACTTC.

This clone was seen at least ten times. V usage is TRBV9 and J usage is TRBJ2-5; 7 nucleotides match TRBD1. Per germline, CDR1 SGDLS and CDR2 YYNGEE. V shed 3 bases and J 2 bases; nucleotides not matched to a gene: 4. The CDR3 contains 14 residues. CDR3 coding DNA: TGTGCCAGCAGCGATGGGACAGAACAAGAGACCCAGTACTTC. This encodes CASSDGTEQETQYF.

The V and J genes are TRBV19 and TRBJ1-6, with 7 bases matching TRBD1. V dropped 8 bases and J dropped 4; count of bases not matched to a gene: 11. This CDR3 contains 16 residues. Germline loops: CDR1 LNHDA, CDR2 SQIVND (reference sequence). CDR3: CASGQDRGRYNSPLHF. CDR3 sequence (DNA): TGTGCCAGTGGGCAGGATAGGGGGCGTTATAATTCACCCCTCCACTTT.

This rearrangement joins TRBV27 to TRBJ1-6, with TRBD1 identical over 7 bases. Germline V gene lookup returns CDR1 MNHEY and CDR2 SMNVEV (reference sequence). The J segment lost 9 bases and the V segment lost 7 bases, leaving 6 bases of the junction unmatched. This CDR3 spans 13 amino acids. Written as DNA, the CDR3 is TGTGCCAGCAAGAGACAGGGTTTTTCACCCCTCCACTTT. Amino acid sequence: CASKRQGFSPLHF.